This TCR beta chain is from a study of technical replicates of blood from a few donors. Only in-frame clones appear in the TCRdb table, and some are missing; sequencing was by immunoSEQ multiplex PCR. The table has around 70,000 clones, approximately 95% seen once. Trimming took off 8 bases at V and 2 bases at J, with 14 bases between the two ends. This CDR3 has 14 amino acids. Germline CDR1 reads SEHNR; CDR2 reads FQNEAQ (reference sequence). The genes are TRBV7-9 and TRBJ2-3; D uncertain. This clonotype was obtained from a human donor in good health. Input material: T cells isolated from PBMCs. As DNA, the CDR3 is TGTGCCAGCGGGCTCAGAGACGCCACAGATACGCAGTATTTT. This gives the protein CASGLRDATDTQYF.